The 29 T cell receptor beta chains below come from one sample, sequenced in a study of response to subunit inactivated influenza vaccine. TCRdb re-derived calls from the RT-PCR reads in MiXCR, one entry per CDR3 protein. The data contain more than 250,000 distinct CDR3 sequences, about a fifth of them singletons. This material consisted of PBMCs from blood, taken approximately 20 months after vaccination. These receptors all stem from a man aged 45 to 70 who received an inactivated influenza vaccine.

A few counts support this clonotype. The V gene is TRBV6-5, the J gene TRBJ2-3, with a possible D match to TRBD1 (6 bases). V was cut by 0 bases and J by 1 base, with 11 bases left in between. This CDR3 contains 16 residues. CDR1 is MNHEY, CDR2 SVGAGI, per germline. The CDR3 spells CASSYSMGAGTDTQYF. Here the CDR3 DNA reads TGTGCCAGCAGTTACTCCATGGGGGCCGGCACAGATACGCAGTATTTT.

This clonotype was picked up a small number of times. V is TRBV4-2 and J is TRBJ2-2; D might be TRBD2 (5 bases). Trimming pared 0 bases from V and 5 bases from J, leaving 10 bases between. This CDR3 contains 15 residues. Germline values: CDR1 LGHNA, CDR2 YNFKEQ. The CDR3: CASSQDWSGTGELFF. DNA for the CDR3: TGTGCCAGCAGCCAAGATTGGAGCGGAACCGGGGAGCTGTTTTTT.

Ten or more counts support this clonotype. The chain couples TRBV4-3 to TRBJ1-3, with a weak D call TRBD1 (5 bases). This CDR3 is built from 18 residues. The V and J ends lost 3 bases and 0 bases respectively, with 18 bases between them. Per the germline V gene, CDR1 is LGHNA and CDR2 is YSLEER. In nucleotides, the CDR3 is TGCGCCAGCAGCCAGGGCAGGGCCTCCGGCGGCTCTGGAAACACCATATATTTT. This translates into CASSQGRASGGSGNTIYF.

In this sample, this clonotype turned up a few times. The rearrangement links TRBV2 to TRBJ1-1, with 7 bases aligning to TRBD1. Germline V CDR1 and CDR2: SNHLY, FYNNEI. The CDR3 extends over 16 amino acids. Trimming at V came to 6 bases and at J to 0 bases, leaving 10 bases not matched to a gene. CDR3 nucleotides: TGTGCCAGCAGGACAGGGTACGGGTATCTGAACACTGAAGCTTTCTTT. Residues: CASRTGYGYLNTEAFF.

The sample holds many counts of this clonotype. The chain joins TRBV29-1 to TRBJ1-1; D gene unclear. This CDR3 contains 10 residues. V lost 5 bases to trimming and J lost 5 bases, with 6 bases between them. Germline loops: CDR1 SQVTM, CDR2 ANQGSEA. The DNA of the CDR3 is TGCAGCGTTAGAAAAACTGAAGCTTTCTTT. Translating it yields CSVRKTEAFF.

This clonotype was counted at least ten times. This chain links TRBV5-1 with TRBJ1-2, with D possibly matching TRBD1 (6 bases). Germline assignment: CDR1 SGHRS and CDR2 YFSETQ. The CDR3 is made up of 15 amino acids. With 7 bases removed from V and 4 bases from J, the gap between germline ends came to 20 bases. The CDR3 spells CASSQGQLRSYGYTF. The DNA for the CDR3 is TGCGCCAGCTCGCAGGGGCAGTTGAGGAGCTATGGCTACACCTTC.

This clonotype appeared a few times. V gene TRBV20-1 combines with J gene TRBJ1-2; D ambiguous. The length of the CDR3 is 12 residues. CDR1 is DFQATT and CDR2 is SNEGSKA in the germline V gene (reference sequence). V was pared by 2 bases and J by 9 bases, with 13 bases between. CDR3 loop: CSARPLGGSYTF. CDR3 in DNA: TGCAGTGCTAGACCCCTTGGAGGGAGCTACACCTTC.

In its sample, this clonotype was seen many times. The chain is built from TRBV4-2 and TRBJ1-1, with a tentative D call TRBD1 (5 bases). CDR3 length equals 15 residues. The germline V gene encodes CDR1 LGHNA and CDR2 YNFKEQ. Trimming took 0 bases from V and 3 from J, leaving 11 bases between them. The CDR3 spells CASSQDDSRHTEAFF. CDR3 DNA: TGTGCCAGCAGCCAAGATGACAGTCGCCACACTGAAGCTTTCTTT.

Only a few counts were recorded for this clonotype. The chain links TRBV30 to TRBJ2-7; 7 bases map to TRBD2. Germline values: CDR1 GTSNPN, CDR2 SVGIG (reference sequence). The length of the CDR3 is 14 residues. The V segment lost 0 bases and the J segment 3 bases; nucleotides outside the gene matches: 5. The CDR3 protein is CAWSVSSGFYEQYF. The CDR3 nucleotides read TGTGCCTGGAGTGTCTCTAGCGGATTCTACGAGCAGTACTTC.

V is TRBV5-5 and J is TRBJ2-1, with TRBD2 identical over 9 bases. CDR3 length: 14 amino acids. Germline values: CDR1 SGHKS, CDR2 YYEKEE (reference sequence). V shed 1 base and J 6 bases; nucleotides not matched to a gene: 2. The CDR3 coding sequence is TGTGCCAGCAGCTTGATTAGCGGGGGCAATGAGCAGTTCTTC. Amino acids: CASSLISGGNEQFF.

Turning to this clonotype: A much bigger clone sits one base away, suggesting this may be a read error. This is likely a read error, given that the CDR3 carries no conserved phenylalanine or tryptophan at its end. V usage is TRBV6-2 or TRBV6-3 and J usage is TRBJ1-6; D call uncertain. Trimming removed 5 bases at V and 7 bases at J, with 15 bases between. CDR1 and CDR2 (germline): MNHEY, SVGEGT. The CDR3 loop spans 15 amino acids. The CDR3 here is CASSPGSGRNSPLHL. The CDR3 DNA is TGTGCCAGCAGTCCGGGGTCAGGAAGGAATTCACCCCTCCACCTT.

This clonotype was seen more than once but under ten times. V gene TRBV6-2 or TRBV6-3 combines with J gene TRBJ1-1; the D is unclear. CDR1 and CDR2 (germline): MNHEY, SVGEGT. This CDR3 comprises 14 residues. The V end lost 8 bases, the J end lost 1 base, and 14 bases lay between the germline ends. The CDR3 protein is CASSLRPQNTEAFF. CDR3 nucleotides: TGTGCCAGCTCCCTGAGACCGCAGAACACTGAAGCTTTCTTT.

This chain connects TRBV11-2 to TRBJ2-2, with unresolved D. V was pared by 4 bases and J by 0 bases, with 15 bases between. The CDR3 has 17 amino acids. The germline CDR1 and CDR2 sequences are SGHAT and FQNNGV. The CDR3 spells CASSSPRGSTNTGELFF. CDR3 bases: TGTGCCAGCAGCTCACCCCGAGGTAGCACGAACACCGGGGAGCTGTTTTTT.

The chain employs TRBV12-3 or TRBV12-4 and TRBJ2-7; 8 nucleotides line up with TRBD1. The CDR3 has 13 amino acids. Unmatched junction bases numbered 4, after V lost 6 bases and J lost 3 bases. The CDR3 coding sequence is TGTGCCAGCAGCAAAGACAGGGGCTACGAGCAGTACTTC. Translated, it gives CASSKDRGYEQYF.

This chain uses TRBV12-3 or TRBV12-4 with TRBJ1-1; the match to TRBD1 covers 7 bases. This CDR3 region has 14 residues. The V gene end was trimmed by 6 bases and the J gene end by 10 bases; junction bases not matched to a gene: 14. The CDR3 DNA reads TGTGCCAGCAGGCCCCTTGACAGGGCCCACGGAGCTTTCTTT. Translating it yields CASRPLDRAHGAFF.

This clonotype is medium-sized within its sample. The rearrangement uses TRBV20-1 and TRBJ1-5; perhaps TRBD1 as D (5 bases). The CDR3 runs to 12 residues. V was cut by 6 bases and J by 6 bases, with 12 bases left in between. Germline lookup yields CDR1 DFQATT and CDR2 SNEGSKA (reference sequence). The CDR3 spells CSAFGGTQPQHF. CDR3 in DNA: TGCAGTGCCTTTGGGGGGACTCAGCCCCAGCATTTT.

The table lists this clonotype with a few counts. The chain has TRBV20-1 and TRBJ2-3, with 13 bases identical to TRBD2. The ends lost 4 bases at V and 4 bases at J; junction bases unmatched: 8. CDR1 DFQATT and CDR2 SNEGSKA come from the germline V gene (reference sequence). The CDR3 has 16 residues. CDR3 bases: TGCAGTGCTACTTCACGGACTAGCGGGAGCCCAGATACGCAGTATTTT. It yields the protein CSATSRTSGSPDTQYF.

The chain combines TRBV5-1 with TRBJ2-7; the match to TRBD2 covers 7 bases. Germline lookup yields CDR1 SGHRS and CDR2 YFSETQ. This CDR3 is built from 15 residues. With V trimmed by 5 bases and J by 3 bases, 11 bases remained unmatched. CDR3 region: CASSYGGSANYEQYF. The CDR3 DNA is TGCGCCAGCAGTTATGGCGGGAGCGCCAACTACGAGCAGTACTTC. The full variable domain, rest sourced from reference TRBV5-1 and TRBJ2-7, is KAGVTQTPRYLIKTRGQQVTLSCSPISGHRSVSWYQQTPGQGLQFLFEYFSETQRNKGNFPGRFSGRQFSNSRSEMNVSTLELGDSALYLCASSYGGSANYEQYFGPGTRLTVT.

This sequence joins TRBV15 and TRBJ2-1; 8 nucleotides align to TRBD2. Germline V gives CDR1 LNHNV, CDR2 YYDKDF (reference sequence). This CDR3 has 15 residues. V lost 0 bases to trimming and J lost 7 bases; unmatched junction nucleotides: 5. This chain's CDR3 is CATSRDLGLENEQFF. The CDR3 nucleotides read TGTGCCACCAGCAGAGATTTGGGACTAGAAAATGAGCAGTTCTTC. The full variable domain, with the rest looked up from reference TRBV15 and TRBJ2-1, is DAMVIQNPRYQVTQFGKPVTLSCSQTLNHNVMYWYQQKSSQAPKLLFHYYDKDFNNEADTPDNFQSRRPNTSFCFLDIRSPGLGDTAMYLCATSRDLGLENEQFFGPGTRLTVL.

This clonotype was counted a few times. The gene calls are TRBV20-1 and TRBJ2-3; D is possibly TRBD2 (6 bases). V was shortened by 3 bases and J by 5 bases, with 15 bases between the two germline ends. Germline lookup yields CDR1 DFQATT and CDR2 SNEGSKA (reference sequence). CDR3 length: 14 residues. As DNA, the CDR3 is TGCAGTGCTAGTACCCCGGGAGTGGAAGATACGCAGTATTTT. Translating it yields CSASTPGVEDTQYF.

This chain links TRBV10-3 with TRBJ2-5; 9 bases are a match to TRBD2. Germline CDR1 ENHRY, CDR2 SYGVKD. The CDR3 is made up of 16 amino acids. V was clipped by 5 bases and J by 5 bases; unmatched bases: 12. The CDR3 DNA sequence: TGTGCCATCAGTACGACTAGCGGAGCTAGGGAGGAGACCCAGTACTTC. This encodes CAISTTSGAREETQYF.

The chain joins TRBV12-3 or TRBV12-4 to TRBJ1-3; D gene uncertain. The CDR3 spans 13 residues. V lost 6 bases and J 3 bases, leaving 9 bases between the germline ends. The CDR3: CASRERDGNTIYF. The CDR3 nucleotides are TGTGCCAGCAGGGAAAGAGATGGAAACACCATATATTTT.

The rearrangement uses TRBV29-1 and TRBJ1-1; D call uncertain. The CDR3 runs to 11 residues. Trimming shortened V by 2 bases and J by 6 bases, and 7 bases separated the two germline ends. Per germline, CDR1 SQVTM and CDR2 ANQGSEA. CDR3 amino acids: CSVESSAEAFF. CDR3 bases: TGCAGCGTTGAAAGTAGCGCTGAAGCTTTCTTT.

In this sample, this clonotype turned up many times. This chain uses TRBV12-3 or TRBV12-4 with TRBJ2-7, with TRBD2 matching 10 bases. This CDR3 spans 15 amino acids. Trimming at V came to 6 bases and at J to 1 base, leaving 6 bases not matched to a gene. CDR3: CASSEASGGSYEQYF. Written as DNA, the CDR3 is TGTGCCAGCAGCGAGGCTAGCGGGGGATCCTACGAGCAGTACTTC.

The chain combines TRBV5-4 with TRBJ2-1; TRBD2 agrees at 12 bases. The V gene end was trimmed by 7 bases and the J gene end by 10 bases; junction bases not matched to a gene: 9. CDR1 is SGHNT and CDR2 is YYREEE in the germline V gene (reference sequence). This CDR3 contains 14 residues. CDR3 amino acids: CASSLAGGPREQFF. The CDR3 bases are TGTGCCAGCTCTCTAGCGGGAGGGCCGAGGGAGCAGTTCTTC.

This clonotype was counted a few times. The gene calls are TRBV12-3 or TRBV12-4 and TRBJ2-2, with 7 bases aligning to TRBD2. With 3 bases clipped from V and 4 bases from J, the junction kept 5 bases outside the gene matches. The CDR3 is made up of 15 amino acids. DNA for the CDR3: TGTGCCAGCAGTTTTGGGGGAGGGCCCACCGGGGAGCTGTTTTTT. This codes for CASSFGGGPTGELFF.

This clonotype showed up just a few times. The gene calls are TRBV20-1 and TRBJ1-5; tentative D call: TRBD1 (5 bases). Trimming left V 1 base short and J 5 bases short, with 12 bases between. Germline loops: CDR1 DFQATT, CDR2 SNEGSKA (reference sequence). The CDR3 extends over 14 amino acids. The CDR3 coding sequence is TGCAGTGCTAGAGGCCCGTTGGGGGATCAGCCCCAGCATTTT. Protein product: CSARGPLGDQPQHF.

There are a few counts of this clonotype. The chain couples TRBV12-3 or TRBV12-4 to TRBJ1-1; the match to TRBD1 covers 9 bases. Germline trimming cut 2 bases from V and 3 bases from J; bases unmatched to any gene: 7. The CDR3 is made up of 16 amino acids. For the CDR3, the DNA is TGTGCCAGCAGTTTATCCCCGGACAGGGGATACACTGAAGCTTTCTTT. This gives the protein CASSLSPDRGYTEAFF.

This clonotype was counted only a few times. The J gene is TRBJ1-2, the V gene TRBV12-3 or TRBV12-4, with 7 positions matching TRBD1. The ends lost 5 bases at V and 2 bases at J; junction bases unmatched: 8. The length of the CDR3 is 15 residues. CDR3 sequence reads: CASSLGTERNYGYTF. The DNA of the CDR3 is TGTGCCAGCAGTCTGGGGACAGAAAGAAACTATGGCTACACCTTC.